These 17 T cell receptor beta chains originate from one sample sequenced in a study of blood T cells in healthy people across ages (dated by TCRdb to the mid-2010s). Library preparation used 5' RACE. Sequencing instrument: Illumina HiSeq 2500. A second roughly 6 to 12 cycle PCR used a sample-barcoded 5' primer and a J-beta primer mix. The public reads were reprocessed in TCRdb via fastp at Q25 and MiXCR, keeping in-frame beta chains. Every CDR3 protein is listed once, alongside the most common genes and DNA of its rows. The table for this sample lists 800,000 to 950,000 distinct CDR3 sequences; 29% of them were counted only once. Together, the top ten hold 10% to 13% of the sample. The sample was also linked to a second study, of T cells of mothers and their children.

The sequenced sample consisted of blood. These receptors were taken from a woman aged 40 to 49 in good health.

This clonotype was seen a handful of times. The chain combines TRBV2 with TRBJ2-7; D perhaps matches TRBD2 (6 bases). The V end lost 6 bases, the J end lost 3 bases, and 18 bases lay between the germline ends. The germline CDR1 and CDR2 sequences are SNHLY and FYNNEI. This CDR3 is 15 amino acids long. The CDR3 DNA reads as TGTGCCAGCAGGCCCCTGGGGCCGGAGGGCTACGAGCAGTACTTC. Its translation is CASRPLGPEGYEQYF.

This clonotype was picked up many times. The chain joins TRBV29-1 to TRBJ1-1; D is unclear. This CDR3 comprises 10 residues. Germline CDR1 and CDR2: SQVTM and ANQGSEA. V shed 7 bases and J shed 3 bases, with 6 bases lying between them. The CDR3 DNA reads TGCAGCGCTTACTACACTGAAGCTTTCTTT. It yields the protein CSAYYTEAFF.

The chain couples TRBV2 to TRBJ2-1; possible D gene TRBD2, 6 bases. The V and J ends lost 7 bases and 0 bases respectively, with 10 bases between them. In germline, CDR1 is SNHLY, CDR2 FYNNEI. This CDR3 region has 14 residues. CDR3 sequence reads: CASTIGSSYNEQFF. Here the CDR3 DNA reads TGTGCCAGCACCATCGGGAGCTCCTACAATGAGCAGTTCTTC.

The rearrangement uses TRBV5-1 and TRBJ2-3, with 8 nucleotides matching TRBD1. The CDR3 is 16 residues long. Germline V gene lookup returns CDR1 SGHRS and CDR2 YFSETQ. V shed 0 bases, J shed 2 bases, and the junction held 5 bases outside the gene matches. The CDR3, as DNA: TGCGCCAGCAGCTTGGCCTGGACAGGGACCACAGATACGCAGTATTTT. Translated, it gives CASSLAWTGTTDTQYF.

This clonotype has a count of ten or more. Here the CDR3 reads CSARDLSTSIHEQYF. The CDR3 DNA follows: TGCAGTGCTAGAGATCTCTCTACTAGTATCCACGAGCAGTACTTC. The V gene is TRBV20-1, the J gene TRBJ2-7, with D maybe TRBD2 (5 bases). Germline CDR1 and CDR2: DFQATT and SNEGSKA (reference sequence). The V and J ends lost 0 bases and 5 bases respectively, with 17 bases between them. The CDR3 consists of 15 residues.

The CDR3 DNA follows: TGCGCCAGCAGCCAAATGCGGGGATACGAGCAGTTCTTC. This sequence encodes CASSQMRGYEQFF. V usage is TRBV5-1 and J usage is TRBJ2-1, with D possibly TRBD2 on 6 matching bases. The germline V gene encodes CDR1 SGHRS and CDR2 YFSETQ. Trimming shortened V by 4 bases and J by 10 bases, and 15 bases separated the two germline ends. The CDR3 runs to 13 residues. The full variable domain, in which reference TRBV5-1 and TRBJ2-1 provide the parts outside the CDR3, is KAGVTQTPRYLIKTRGQQVTLSCSPISGHRSVSWYQQTPGQGLQFLFEYFSETQRNKGNFPGRFSGRQFSNSRSEMNVSTLELGDSALYLCASSQMRGYEQFFGPGTRLTVL.

There are a few counts of this clonotype. At one of its ends the junction is not consistent with the germline gene, which may arise from a read error. The CDR3 DNA reads as TGTACCAGCAGCTTAAGGGGCGACGGCACAGATACGCAGTATTTT. Amino acids: CTSSLRGDGTDTQYF. The chain uses TRBV7-3 and TRBJ2-3; tentatively, D is TRBD1 (5 bases). Looked up from germline, CDR1 is SGHTA and CDR2 is FQGTGA. This CDR3 is 15 amino acids long.

The chain joins TRBV7-9 to TRBJ2-6, with a weak D call TRBD2 (5 bases). The CDR3 has 15 residues. Germline assignment: CDR1 SEHNR and CDR2 FQNEAQ (reference sequence). V shed 5 bases and J shed 2 bases, with 10 bases lying between them. The CDR3 here is CASSPGVAGANVLTF. DNA for the CDR3: TGTGCCAGCAGCCCCGGGGTGGCTGGGGCCAACGTCCTGACTTTC.

This clonotype was seen more than once but under ten times. Germline is not matched at one junction end, which may reflect a read error. The chain recombines TRBV24-1 with TRBJ2-1; TRBD2 matches 12 bases. The CDR3 runs 16 residues. CDR1 and CDR2 from the germline V gene are KGHDR and SFDVKD. CDR3: CATSVPSGGAGNKQFF. CDR3 bases: TGTGCCACCAGTGTGCCTAGCGGGGGGGCGGGCAATAAGCAGTTCTTC.

This clonotype was picked up many times. The chain recombines TRBV7-8 with TRBJ2-7, with TRBD1 identical over 7 bases. The V gene's germline CDR1 is SGHVS and CDR2 FQNEAQ. V shed 1 base and J 6 bases; nucleotides not matched to a gene: 15. This CDR3 is 17 amino acids long. The CDR3 nucleotides read TGTGCCAGCAGCTTAGAGCAACGGGGCACAGGGGCTCGCGAGCAGTACTTC. Translation: CASSLEQRGTGAREQYF.

The rearrangement links TRBV20-1 to TRBJ1-5; the match to TRBD1 covers 12 bases. This CDR3 has 15 amino acids. The V segment lost 5 bases and the J segment 8 bases; nucleotides outside the gene matches: 10. The germline gives CDR1 DFQATT, CDR2 SNEGSKA (reference sequence). The CDR3 sequence is CSARPGTGGQKPQHF. CDR3 DNA sequence: TGCAGTGCTCGTCCCGGGACAGGGGGCCAAAAGCCCCAGCATTTT.

The rearrangement links TRBV7-3 to TRBJ2-5; D is ambiguous. CDR1 SGHTA and CDR2 FQGTGA come from the germline V gene. The CDR3 has 15 amino acids. Trimming removed 5 bases at V and 0 bases at J, with 13 bases between. CDR3 DNA sequence: TGTGCCAGCAGCCTATCGGCCGCGTACCAAGAGACCCAGTACTTC. This sequence encodes CASSLSAAYQETQYF.

This rearrangement joins TRBV7-9 to TRBJ2-3, with D uncertain. Germline V CDR1 and CDR2: SEHNR, FQNEAQ (reference sequence). There are 14 residues in the CDR3. V lost 5 bases and J 6 bases, leaving 15 bases between the germline ends. The CDR3 coding sequence is TGTGCCAGCAGCCTGGGGTCCGCAAGGGATACGCAGTATTTT. Its translation: CASSLGSARDTQYF.

V gene TRBV6-5 combines with J gene TRBJ2-6, with D perhaps TRBD2 (5 bases). In germline, CDR1 is MNHEY, CDR2 SVGAGI. Trimming pared 2 bases from V and 1 base from J, leaving 18 bases between. This CDR3 region has 19 residues. CDR3 region: CASSYAGVEGASGANVLTF. The DNA for the CDR3 is TGTGCCAGCAGTTACGCCGGGGTCGAAGGAGCGTCTGGGGCCAACGTCCTGACTTTC.

This clonotype was found many times. J is TRBJ1-5 and V is TRBV12-3 or TRBV12-4; D is perhaps TRBD1 (5 bases). The CDR3 length is 15 residues. V lost 8 bases to trimming and J lost 6 bases, with 20 bases between them. CDR3 in amino acids: CASLTGGKVGQPQHF. Here the CDR3 DNA reads TGTGCCAGCCTCACGGGGGGAAAGGTGGGTCAGCCCCAGCATTTT.

The J gene is TRBJ2-7, the V gene TRBV15; D is unclear. Deletions cut 0 bases from V and 2 bases from J, with 11 bases between. Germline-derived CDR1 and CDR2 are LNHNV and YYDKDF (reference sequence). The CDR3 contains 15 residues. The CDR3 DNA follows: TGTGCCACCAGCAGAGATTTGGTGGAGACCTACGAGCAGTACTTC. Its translation is CATSRDLVETYEQYF.

The CDR3 loop reads CASSPRDAAEAFF. DNA of the CDR3: TGTGCCAGCAGTCCGAGGGACGCTGCTGAAGCTTTCTTT. The chain couples TRBV7-3 to TRBJ1-1; tentative D call: TRBD1 (5 bases). Germline CDR1 reads SGHTA; CDR2 reads FQGTGA. The CDR3 sequence is 13 residues long. V was clipped by 6 bases and J by 6 bases, with 14 bases between them.